The 22 T cell receptor beta chains below come from one sample, sequenced in a study of shared clonotypes between healthy human individuals. Libraries were prepared by immunoSEQ multiplex PCR; TCRdb keeps only in-frame clonotypes and omits some of them. The sample holds about 95,000 clones; about two thirds are singletons and the top ten take more than 40%. Sequences were obtained from memory CD8+ T cells sorted from blood. Subset of the sample: CD45RO+ cells pooled with CCR7-negative TemRA cells. All receptors derive from a man aged 30 to 45 in good health.

In the case of this clone: The same CDR3 arises from other DNA sequences in this sample as well. This chain connects TRBV9 to TRBJ1-5; D remains unclear. The germline V gene encodes CDR1 SGDLS and CDR2 YYNGEE. Trimming shortened V by 0 bases and J by 3 bases, and 7 bases separated the two germline ends. The CDR3 loop spans 14 amino acids. Here the CDR3 reads CASSVGQTNQPQHF. The CDR3 nucleotides read TGTGCCAGCAGCGTAGGGCAGACCAATCAGCCCCAGCATTTT.

This clone was recorded at least ten times. The gene calls are TRBV6-8 and TRBJ2-5; D uncertain. Trimming removed 7 bases from V and 4 bases from J, with 7 bases in between. The CDR3 extends over 11 amino acids. Germline values: CDR1 MNHGY, CDR2 SAAAGT. CDR3 nucleotides: TGTGCCAGCACCTTGAGAGAGACCCAGTACTTC. This codes for CASTLRETQYF.

This chain uses TRBV5-4 with TRBJ2-2; TRBD2 agrees at 11 bases. Germline lookup yields CDR1 SGHNT and CDR2 YYREEE (reference sequence). The CDR3 consists of 16 residues. The trim removed 1 base at V and 6 bases at J, leaving 5 bases unmatched. The CDR3 is CASSLTSGSQPGELFF. In DNA, the CDR3 is TGTGCCAGCAGCTTGACTAGCGGGAGCCAACCCGGGGAGCTGTTTTTT.

The chain has TRBV25-1 and TRBJ2-1; 9 bases fit TRBD2. There are 16 residues in the CDR3. With 4 bases clipped from V and 5 bases from J, the junction kept 9 bases outside the gene matches. Germline V gene data show CDR1 as MGHDK and CDR2 as SYGVNS. CDR3: CASSVLWGTSNNEQFF. CDR3 coding DNA: TGTGCCAGCAGTGTATTATGGGGGACTAGCAACAATGAGCAGTTCTTC.

The V gene is TRBV2, the J gene TRBJ2-7; 12 bases agree with TRBD1. Germline V lookup: CDR1 SNHLY, CDR2 FYNNEI. The CDR3 is 15 residues long. V trimming: 6 bases; J trimming: 5 bases; junction bases outside the gene matches: 8. The CDR3 sequence is CASSKPGQGAHEQYF. The CDR3 DNA follows: TGTGCCAGCAGCAAACCGGGACAGGGGGCCCACGAGCAGTACTTC.

This clone turned up a few times. The chain uses TRBV18 and TRBJ2-7, with a tentative D call TRBD2 (5 bases). V dropped 4 bases and J dropped 0 bases, with 19 bases sitting between them. Looked up from germline, CDR1 is KGHSH and CDR2 is LQKENI. The CDR3 length is 17 residues. This chain's CDR3 is CASSLSPLDWSSYEQYF. The CDR3 DNA is TGTGCCAGCTCACTAAGCCCCCTGGACTGGAGCTCCTACGAGCAGTACTTC.

On this clone: A read error may explain this, as a much larger clone is one base away. Other DNA sequences in the same sample also yield this CDR3. The V call is TRBV11-2, the J call TRBJ2-2, with D tentatively TRBD2 (6 bases). CDR3 size: 14 residues. CDR1 and CDR2 from the germline V gene are SGHAT and FQNNGV. The V gene lost 5 bases and the J gene lost 2 bases, with 9 bases spanning the gap. The CDR3 spells CASSRRGNTGELFF. The CDR3 DNA sequence: TGTGCCAGCAGCCGGAGGGGTAACACCGGGGAGCTGTTTTTT.

This clone was observed a single time. The V call is TRBV27, the J call TRBJ2-1, with TRBD2 matching over 10 bases. Germline V gives CDR1 MNHEY, CDR2 SMNVEV (reference sequence). The CDR3 is 17 residues long. V trimming: 2 bases; J trimming: 0 bases; junction bases outside the gene matches: 4. CDR3 DNA: TGTGCCAGCAGTTTACTAGCGGGGGAGAGCTCCTACAATGAGCAGTTCTTC. It is translated as CASSLLAGESSYNEQFF.

This clone was found once. The gene calls are TRBV27 and TRBJ2-7; 12 nucleotides line up with TRBD2. Germline CDR1 and CDR2: MNHEY and SMNVEV (reference sequence). With 8 bases clipped from V and 1 base from J, the junction kept 9 bases outside the gene matches. The CDR3 runs to 16 residues. CDR3 protein: CASGKTGLAGSYEQYF. The CDR3 DNA reads as TGTGCCAGCGGGAAGACCGGACTAGCGGGATCCTACGAGCAGTACTTC.

V is TRBV9 and J is TRBJ2-3; D could derive from TRBD1 or TRBD2 (7 bases each). Germline V gives CDR1 SGDLS, CDR2 YYNGEE. The CDR3 runs 14 residues. V lost 4 bases and J 4 bases, leaving 13 bases between the germline ends. This CDR3 is CASSPGGVPDTQYF. Written as DNA, the CDR3 is TGTGCCAGCAGCCCAGGGGGGGTCCCAGATACGCAGTATTTT.

This sequence joins TRBV4-3 and TRBJ2-1; 9 bases line up with TRBD2. This CDR3 is 19 amino acids long. Per germline, CDR1 LGHNA and CDR2 YSLEER. J was trimmed by 1 base and V by 0 bases; bases with no gene match: 10. The CDR3 sequence: CASSQDGWLAGRSYNEQFF. The CDR3 region has the DNA TGCGCCAGCAGCCAAGATGGGTGGCTAGCGGGACGATCCTACAATGAGCAGTTCTTC.

This clone was seen at least ten times. Other DNA sequences in the same sample also yield this CDR3. The rearrangement joins TRBV4-1 to TRBJ2-2; 9 nucleotides align to TRBD1. This CDR3 contains 15 residues. In germline, CDR1 is MGHRA, CDR2 YSYEKL. The J segment lost 3 bases and the V segment lost 4 bases, leaving 3 bases of the junction unmatched. CDR3 sequence (DNA): TGCGCCAGCAGCCGAGGGGACAGGGACACCGGGGAGCTGTTTTTT. It specifies CASSRGDRDTGELFF.

The V gene is TRBV6-6, the J gene TRBJ2-1; D is undetermined. Trimming removed 7 bases at V and 4 bases at J, with 17 bases between. Germline lookup yields CDR1 MNHNY and CDR2 SVGAGI (reference sequence). The CDR3 sequence is 15 residues long. CDR3 in DNA: TGTGCCAGCATTGCCATAGACCGAGGATACAATGAGCAGTTCTTC. Protein: CASIAIDRGYNEQFF.

This clone was found once. This chain links TRBV25-1 with TRBJ1-1; tentative D call: TRBD1 (6 bases). CDR1 and CDR2 from the germline V gene are MGHDK and SYGVNS. V was trimmed by 2 bases and J by 4 bases, leaving 8 bases between them. This CDR3 is 13 amino acids long. CDR3 amino acids: CASSEQGGTEAFF. For the CDR3, the DNA is TGTGCCAGCAGTGAACAAGGGGGCACTGAAGCTTTCTTT.

A single count supports this clone. The J gene is TRBJ1-3, the V gene TRBV12-2. TRBV12-2 is classified as a pseudogene. The CDR3 totals 16 residues. Written as DNA, the CDR3 is TGTGCAAGTCGCTTAGTACTCGGTTGCCTCGGAAACACCATATATTTT. Translating it yields CASRLVLGCLGNTIYF.

This clone was seen only a few times. The chain has TRBV27 and TRBJ2-7; D is uncertain. This CDR3 comprises 14 residues. With 6 bases removed from V and 0 bases from J, the gap between germline ends came to 12 bases. Germline V gene sequence: CDR1 MNHEY, CDR2 SMNVEV (reference sequence). The chain's CDR3 is CASRPQSLSYEQYF. The CDR3 DNA reads as TGTGCCAGCAGACCTCAATCCCTCTCCTACGAGCAGTACTTC.

This chain joins TRBV25-1 and TRBJ2-3; the D is unclear. Trimming left V 7 bases short and J 1 base short, with 9 bases between. The CDR3 is 13 residues long. Looked up from germline, CDR1 is MGHDK and CDR2 is SYGVNS. The CDR3 spells CASTPAGTDTQYF. CDR3 sequence (DNA): TGTGCCAGCACCCCGGCAGGCACAGATACGCAGTATTTT.

The chain couples TRBV5-1 to TRBJ2-3, with 9 bases fitting TRBD2. Trimming removed 0 bases from V and 2 bases from J; junction bases left unmatched: 4. Per germline, CDR1 SGHRS and CDR2 YFSETQ. This CDR3 is built from 16 residues. The CDR3 loop reads CASSLGLAGNTDTQYF. The CDR3 nucleotides are TGCGCCAGCAGCTTGGGCCTAGCGGGAAACACAGATACGCAGTATTTT.

The V and J genes are TRBV5-4 and TRBJ2-3, with D unresolved. Germline assignment: CDR1 SGHNT and CDR2 YYREEE (reference sequence). V gave up 5 bases and J gave up 2 bases, with 6 bases separating them. The CDR3 extends over 12 amino acids. This CDR3 is CASRKNTDTQYF. The DNA of the CDR3 is TGTGCCAGCAGAAAAAACACAGATACGCAGTATTTT.

V usage is TRBV7-9 and J usage is TRBJ2-1, with 9 bases lining up with TRBD2. The ends lost 6 bases at V and 7 bases at J; junction bases unmatched: 10. There are 15 residues in the CDR3. Germline-derived CDR1 and CDR2 are SEHNR and FQNEAQ (reference sequence). The CDR3 bases are TGTGCCAGCAGAGGGGAGGTGGCGGGAGGGAATGAGCAGTTCTTC. Its protein is CASRGEVAGGNEQFF.

At least ten counts were recorded for this clone. The chain employs TRBV11-2 and TRBJ1-5, with D perhaps TRBD1 (5 bases). The CDR3 has 14 amino acids. Trimming cost V 5 bases and J 3 bases, with 11 bases left between them. Germline loops: CDR1 SGHAT, CDR2 FQNNGV. The CDR3 bases are TGTGCCAGCAGCCGCGCAGGGAACAATCAGCCCCAGCATTTT. Translation gives CASSRAGNNQPQHF.

The genes are TRBV19 and TRBJ1-5, with 7 bases lining up with TRBD1. Germline CDR1 and CDR2: LNHDA and SQIVND (reference sequence). This CDR3 comprises 14 residues. The V segment lost 4 bases and the J segment 4 bases; nucleotides outside the gene matches: 4. CDR3 nucleotide sequence: TGTGCCAGTAGTAAATTGACAGGGAATCAGCCCCAGCATTTT. Protein sequence: CASSKLTGNQPQHF.